The next 32 T cell receptor beta chains were all read from a single sample in a study of cytomegalovirus exposure and HLA in healthy donors. This PCR relied on a set of 60 Vbeta primers and 13 Jbeta primers. Sequencing used immunoSEQ multiplex PCR; TCRdb keeps in-frame clones, though not all of them. The sample holds approximately 110,000 clones; 65% to 80% are singletons and the top ten take approximately 5.1%. The sequenced sample consisted of PBMCs. The receptors stem from a female donor in good health and CMV-seropositive.

The chain is built from TRBV7-8 and TRBJ2-1; the D gene is possibly TRBD2 (6 bases). The germline V gene encodes CDR1 SGHVS and CDR2 FQNEAQ. Trimming left V 0 bases short and J 3 bases short, with 15 bases between. The CDR3 length is 17 residues. The CDR3 protein is CASSLARWDSNYNEQFF. Written as DNA, the CDR3 is TGTGCCAGCAGCTTAGCTCGTTGGGACTCTAACTACAATGAGCAGTTCTTC. Full variable domain (rest looked up from reference TRBV7-8 and TRBJ2-1): GAGVSQSPRYKVAKRGQDVALRCDPISGHVSLFWYQQALGQGPEFLTYFQNEAQLDKSGLPSDRFFAERPEGSVSTLKIQRTQQEDSAVYLCASSLARWDSNYNEQFFGPGTRLTVL.

V and J are TRBV18 and TRBJ2-1; 11 bases line up with TRBD1. Germline CDR1 KGHSH, CDR2 LQKENI. CDR3 length equals 15 residues. The trim removed 3 bases at V and 13 bases at J, leaving 11 bases unmatched. The CDR3 region is CASSPGQGGFVTQFF. Written as DNA, the CDR3 is TGTGCCAGCTCACCGGGACAGGGGGGCTTCGTCACTCAGTTCTTC.

The V gene is TRBV6-6, the J gene TRBJ1-5; 8 nucleotides match TRBD1. Per germline, CDR1 MNHNY and CDR2 SVGAGI (reference sequence). V shed 2 bases and J 5 bases; nucleotides not matched to a gene: 5. The CDR3 covers 15 residues. The CDR3 coding sequence is TGTGCCAGCAGTTACCAGGGGGCGAAGGATCAGCCCCAGCATTTT. Its protein product is CASSYQGAKDQPQHF.

This chain connects TRBV19 to TRBJ1-2, with 12 positions matching TRBD1. V was pared by 2 bases and J by 6 bases, with 19 bases of the junction left unmatched. The CDR3 has 20 amino acids. From germline, CDR1 is LNHDA and CDR2 SQIVND (reference sequence). CDR3 sequence: CASSISRLGQGASRENGYTF. In DNA form, the CDR3 reads TGTGCCAGTAGTATATCACGATTGGGACAGGGGGCCAGCCGAGAAAATGGCTACACCTTC.

Only one count was recorded for this clone. The CDR3, as DNA: TGTGCCTGGAGTGTAAGGGGCTCTGGCGAAGCTTTCTTT. Its translation: CAWSVRGSGEAFF. V usage is TRBV30 and J usage is TRBJ1-1, with D possibly matching TRBD1 (5 bases). The CDR3 totals 13 residues. Between the trimmed V and J ends, which lost 0 bases and 8 bases, there was a span of 13 bases. The V gene's germline CDR1 is GTSNPN and CDR2 SVGIG (reference sequence).

The CDR3 protein is CASRGTGGAYGYTF. CDR3 nucleotides: TGTGCCAGCAGGGGGACAGGGGGCGCCTATGGCTACACCTTC. This chain connects TRBV28 to TRBJ1-2; TRBD1 aligns across 12 bases. Germline assignment: CDR1 MDHEN and CDR2 SYDVKM. Trimming removed 6 bases from V and 4 bases from J; junction bases left unmatched: 3. This CDR3 has 14 amino acids.

Note on this clone: At one end the junction does not follow the germline gene, possibly because of a read error. The chain carries TRBV18 and TRBJ1-6; weak D call: TRBD1 (5 bases). The V gene's germline CDR1 is KGHSH and CDR2 LQKENI. There are 14 residues in the CDR3. In DNA form, the CDR3 reads TGTGCCAGCTCGTGGGGCTCCGATAATTCACCCCTCCACTTT. Translated, it gives CASSWGSDNSPLHF.

The chain couples TRBV28 to TRBJ2-7; 7 bases are shared with TRBD1. CDR1 is MDHEN and CDR2 is SYDVKM in the germline V gene. The CDR3 loop spans 14 amino acids. The junction had 8 bases not matched to a gene; V was cut back by 7 bases and J by 2 bases. The CDR3 loop is CASTRPDRPYEQYF. The CDR3 DNA reads as TGTGCCAGCACCAGACCGGACAGGCCCTACGAGCAGTACTTC.

The V and J genes are TRBV7-9 and TRBJ1-1; perhaps TRBD1 as D (6 bases). CDR3 size: 16 residues. Germline-derived CDR1 and CDR2 are SEHNR and FQNEAQ (reference sequence). Trimming left V 5 bases short and J 1 base short, with 17 bases between. The CDR3 sequence is CASSPDRHNWNTEAFF. CDR3 sequence (DNA): TGTGCCAGCAGCCCGGACAGACATAACTGGAACACTGAAGCTTTCTTT.

The chain employs TRBV5-8 and TRBJ2-5; the match to TRBD2 covers 9 bases. CDR1 and CDR2 from the germline V gene are SGHTS and YDEGEE. This CDR3 has 15 amino acids. The junction had 0 bases not matched to a gene; V was cut back by 0 bases and J by 0 bases. The CDR3 region has the DNA TGTGCCAGCAGCTTGGGACTAGCGGACCAAGAGACCCAGTACTTC. It translates to CASSLGLADQETQYF.

This clone showed up just a few times. V usage is TRBV2 and J usage is TRBJ2-7; 10 bases match TRBD2. The CDR3 loop spans 17 amino acids. Germline loops: CDR1 SNHLY, CDR2 FYNNEI. V was clipped by 4 bases and J by 3 bases; unmatched bases: 12. This chain's CDR3 is CASSGQPLAGKDYEQYF. The CDR3 DNA sequence: TGTGCCAGCAGTGGCCAACCACTAGCGGGGAAGGACTACGAGCAGTACTTC.

This clone occurred once. The rearrangement uses TRBV2 and TRBJ1-1; no clear D. The CDR3 sequence is 12 residues long. The ends were cut back, 1 base at V and 4 bases at J, with 4 bases in the middle. CDR1 and CDR2 (germline): SNHLY, FYNNEI. This chain's CDR3 is CASSEGATEAFF. The DNA for the CDR3 is TGTGCCAGCAGTGAAGGGGCCACTGAAGCTTTCTTT.

This clone was seen more than once but under ten times. The chain recombines TRBV30 with TRBJ1-1; TRBD1 is a possible D gene (5 bases). The V end lost 4 bases, the J end lost 0 bases, and 9 bases lay between the germline ends. Germline values: CDR1 GTSNPN, CDR2 SVGIG (reference sequence). The CDR3 runs 13 residues. CDR3 loop: CAWNRGLNTEAFF. The CDR3 nucleotides read TGTGCCTGGAACCGGGGGTTGAACACTGAAGCTTTCTTT.

DNA of the CDR3: TGTGCCTGGAGTGTATCACTTCGCCCGGGCAATCAGCCCCAGCATTTT. Translated: CAWSVSLRPGNQPQHF. This chain links TRBV30 with TRBJ1-5, with D unresolved. This CDR3 comprises 16 residues. CDR1 is GTSNPN and CDR2 is SVGIG in the germline V gene (reference sequence). The V and J ends lost 0 bases and 2 bases respectively, with 14 bases between them.

The CDR3 loop is CASSPLGRLTGELFF. The CDR3 DNA reads as TGTGCCAGCTCACCTCTAGGGAGGTTGACCGGGGAGCTGTTTTTT. V and J are TRBV18 and TRBJ2-2; maybe TRBD2 (6 bases). Trimming removed 3 bases from V and 5 bases from J, with 13 bases in between. CDR1 and CDR2 from the germline V gene are KGHSH and LQKENI. This CDR3 region has 15 residues.

CDR3 loop: CSVAGLAGGTGELFF. As DNA, the CDR3 is TGCAGCGTCGCAGGACTAGCGGGAGGGACCGGGGAGCTGTTTTTT. The rearrangement links TRBV29-1 to TRBJ2-2, with TRBD2 matching over 15 bases. Germline V CDR1 and CDR2: SQVTM, ANQGSEA. Trimming at V came to 6 bases and at J to 5 bases, leaving 4 bases not matched to a gene. There are 15 residues in the CDR3.

The V and J genes are TRBV7-2 and TRBJ2-7; 7 bases are shared with TRBD1. Germline V CDR1 and CDR2: SGHTA, FQGNSA. The CDR3 is 13 amino acids. V shed 7 bases, J shed 3 bases, and the junction held 6 bases outside the gene matches. CDR3 residues: CASMPAGGYEQYF. The DNA for the CDR3 is TGTGCCAGCATGCCGGCAGGGGGCTACGAGCAGTACTTC.

The chain is built from TRBV9 and TRBJ1-2; TRBD1 agrees at 9 bases. This CDR3 region has 14 residues. With 0 bases clipped from V and 8 bases from J, the junction kept 5 bases outside the gene matches. CDR1 SGDLS and CDR2 YYNGEE come from the germline V gene. CDR3 protein: CASSVAGTGNGYTF. The CDR3 nucleotides read TGTGCCAGCAGCGTAGCAGGGACAGGGAACGGCTACACCTTC.

This chain uses TRBV30 with TRBJ2-5, with D hard to call. The J call may not be correct, given that the DNA end is closer to TRBJ2-7. Germline-derived CDR1 and CDR2 are GTSNPN and SVGIG (reference sequence). This CDR3 has 12 amino acids. CDR3 protein: CAWSKGGYEQYF. The CDR3 DNA follows: TGTGCCTGGAGCAAAGGCGGTTACGAGCAGTACTTC.

The chain carries TRBV15 and TRBJ1-2; 7 bases match TRBD1. The length of the CDR3 is 18 residues. Germline assignment: CDR1 LNHNV and CDR2 YYDKDF (reference sequence). The J segment lost 1 base and the V segment lost 2 bases, leaving 13 bases of the junction unmatched. CDR3 sequence reads: CATSRRGQPGQLNYGYTF. The CDR3 DNA reads as TGTGCCACCAGCAGAAGAGGGCAACCGGGACAGCTTAACTATGGCTACACCTTC. Supplemented by reference TRBV15 and TRBJ1-2, the full variable domain reads DAMVIQNPRYQVTQFGKPVTLSCSQTLNHNVMYWYQQKSSQAPKLLFHYYDKDFNNEADTPDNFQSRRPNTSFCFLDIRSPGLGDTAMYLCATSRRGQPGQLNYGYTFGSGTRLTVV.

The chain is built from TRBV7-9 and TRBJ2-3; TRBD2 matches 7 bases. The J segment lost 1 base and the V segment lost 1 base, leaving 2 bases of the junction unmatched. From germline, CDR1 is SEHNR and CDR2 FQNEAQ (reference sequence). The CDR3 is 15 residues long. As DNA, the CDR3 is TGTGCCAGCAGCTTAGAAGCGGGGCGCACAGATACGCAGTATTTT. Translation: CASSLEAGRTDTQYF.

By proportion, this clone is medium-sized (0.01 to 0.1%). The V gene is TRBV4-3, the J gene TRBJ1-1; D is ambiguous. The V gene lost 0 bases and the J gene lost 5 bases, with 13 bases spanning the gap. The length of the CDR3 is 15 residues. Germline values: CDR1 LGHNA, CDR2 YSLEER. CDR3 region: CASSQDEGGRTEAFF. The CDR3 DNA reads TGCGCCAGCAGCCAAGATGAGGGCGGGAGGACTGAAGCTTTCTTT.

V is TRBV5-1 and J is TRBJ2-2, with 11 bases matching TRBD1. The CDR3 has 18 residues. CDR1 is SGHRS and CDR2 is YFSETQ in the germline V gene. V lost 4 bases and J lost 0; bases outside the gene matches: 8. CDR3 nucleotide sequence: TGCGCCAGCAGCCCGGTCCCGGGACAGGGGGCGAACACCGGGGAGCTGTTTTTT. Protein: CASSPVPGQGANTGELFF.

This clone was recorded at least ten times. This rearrangement joins TRBV11-1 to TRBJ1-2; tentatively, D is TRBD1 (5 bases). The CDR3 length is 16 residues. CDR1 and CDR2 (germline): SGHAT, FQDESV (reference sequence). Trimming removed 5 bases at V and 4 bases at J, with 20 bases between. CDR3 sequence (DNA): TGTGCCAGCAGCCCACTCGACAGCCTACCCGGCTATGGCTACACCTTC. Translating gives CASSPLDSLPGYGYTF. The full variable domain, with the rest looked up from reference TRBV11-1 and TRBJ1-2, is EAEVAQSPRYKITEKSQAVAFWCDPISGHATLYWYRQILGQGPELLVQFQDESVVDDSQLPKDRFSAERLKGVDSTLKIQPAELGDSAMYLCASSPLDSLPGYGYTFGSGTRLTVV.

The CDR3 DNA is TGTGCCAGCAACGACCTAGCGGGAGCTTACAATGAGCAGTTCTTC. Amino acids: CASNDLAGAYNEQFF. This rearrangement joins TRBV27 to TRBJ2-1, with 10 bases aligning to TRBD2. The CDR3 contains 15 residues. Germline-derived CDR1 and CDR2 are MNHEY and SMNVEV (reference sequence). Losses at the gene ends were 7 bases for V and 4 bases for J; bases not matched to a gene: 7.

This clone was observed a few times. This rearrangement joins TRBV6-1 to TRBJ2-3; 10 bases agree with TRBD2. The CDR3 spans 13 residues. V shed 6 bases, J shed 6 bases, and the junction held 3 bases outside the gene matches. Germline CDR1 and CDR2: MNHNS and SASEGT. Here the CDR3 DNA reads TGTGCCAGCAGCGGGACTAGCGTGGATACGCAGTATTTT. Its protein product is CASSGTSVDTQYF.

This chain connects TRBV10-2 to TRBJ2-2; TRBD2 aligns across 8 bases. After removal of 6 bases from V and 4 bases from J, the junction contained 1 base not matched to a gene. Per the germline V gene, CDR1 is WSHSY and CDR2 is SAAADI. This CDR3 spans 13 amino acids. The DNA for the CDR3 is TGCGCCAGCAGGGGGACTAGCACCGGGGAGCTGTTTTTT. Residues: CASRGTSTGELFF.

The chain joins TRBV5-1 to TRBJ2-5; a weak D match, TRBD1 (5 bases). The CDR3 totals 14 residues. Germline V gives CDR1 SGHRS, CDR2 YFSETQ. The ends were cut back, 1 base at V and 4 bases at J, with 11 bases in the middle. The CDR3 DNA reads as TGCGCCAGCAGCTTGTTTCCAGGGCCAGAGACCCAGTACTTC. Translating it yields CASSLFPGPETQYF.

The chain carries TRBV29-1 and TRBJ1-4; 9 nucleotides align to TRBD1. The CDR3 runs 15 residues. The germline V gene has CDR1 SQVTM and CDR2 ANQGSEA. The ends lost 6 bases at V and 5 bases at J; junction bases unmatched: 10. The CDR3 sequence is CSVHFHGTGNEKLFF. The DNA of the CDR3 is TGCAGCGTCCACTTTCACGGGACAGGGAATGAAAAACTGTTTTTT.

The chain is built from TRBV19 and TRBJ1-5; 9 bases match TRBD1. Germline loops: CDR1 LNHDA, CDR2 SQIVND (reference sequence). The trim removed 6 bases at V and 3 bases at J, leaving 6 bases unmatched. This CDR3 region has 15 residues. The CDR3 region has the DNA TGTGCCAGTAGAGGGACAGGGAGTCCCAATCAGCCCCAGCATTTT. Amino acid sequence: CASRGTGSPNQPQHF.

The J gene is TRBJ1-1, the V gene TRBV4-1; 7 bases are shared with TRBD1. The CDR3 sequence is 15 residues long. Per the germline V gene, CDR1 is MGHRA and CDR2 is YSYEKL. The trim removed 3 bases at V and 5 bases at J, leaving 9 bases unmatched. CDR3 DNA: TGCGCCAGCAGCCACCCCGGACAGGCGGTAACTGAAGCTTTCTTT. This encodes CASSHPGQAVTEAFF.

The chain has TRBV7-6 and TRBJ2-7; weak D call: TRBD2 (5 bases). The CDR3 runs to 16 residues. The V and J ends lost 1 base and 1 base respectively, with 14 bases between them. CDR1 is SGHVS and CDR2 is FNYEAQ in the germline V gene. CDR3 bases: TGTGCCAGCAGCTTAGGTGGGCCGGGAAGGTCCTACGAGCAGTACTTC. Residues: CASSLGGPGRSYEQYF. Full variable domain (remainder filled in from reference TRBV7-6 and TRBJ2-7): GAGVSQSPRYKVTKRGQDVALRCDPISGHVSLYWYRQALGQGPEFLTYFNYEAQQDKSGLPNDRFSAERPEGSISTLTIQRTEQRDSAMYRCASSLGGPGRSYEQYFGPGTRLTVT.